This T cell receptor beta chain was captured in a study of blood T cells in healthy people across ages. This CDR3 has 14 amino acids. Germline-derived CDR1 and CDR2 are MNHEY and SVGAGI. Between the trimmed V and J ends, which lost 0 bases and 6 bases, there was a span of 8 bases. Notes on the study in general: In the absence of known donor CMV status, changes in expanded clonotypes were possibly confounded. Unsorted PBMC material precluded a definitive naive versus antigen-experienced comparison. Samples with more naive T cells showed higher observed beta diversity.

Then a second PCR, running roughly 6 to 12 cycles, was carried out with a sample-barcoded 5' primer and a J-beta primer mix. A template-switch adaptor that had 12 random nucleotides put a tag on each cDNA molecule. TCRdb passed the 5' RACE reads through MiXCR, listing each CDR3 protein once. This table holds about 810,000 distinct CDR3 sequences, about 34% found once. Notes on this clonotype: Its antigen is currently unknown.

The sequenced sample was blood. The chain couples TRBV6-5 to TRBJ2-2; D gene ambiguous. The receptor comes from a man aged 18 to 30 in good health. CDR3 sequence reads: CASSYSTKPGELFF. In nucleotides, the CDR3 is TGTGCCAGCAGTTACTCTACCAAACCCGGGGAGCTGTTTTTT.